This T cell receptor beta chain came from a study of low-dose radiotherapy and immunotherapy resistance in tumors. Many counts were recorded for this clonotype. Primers used for first-strand cDNA, a TRAV- and TRBV-specific set, covered both alpha and beta chains. With a constant-region primer and a V-primer adapter, TCRs were subjected to 20 PCR cycles of amplification. Through in vitro transcription, the mRNA that had been isolated was amplified. TCRdb re-called the reads through MiXCR, storing one row per CDR3 protein. The repertoire holds under 90,000 distinct CDR3 sequences, about 18% seen once, with 2.5% to 3% in the top ten. Specified time point: before trial treatment. Donors were treated with nivolumab, ipilimumab, aspirin, and low-dose cyclophosphamide and radiotherapy. Patients who could take part had advanced solid tumors with no tumor-infiltrating lymphocytes. The CDR3 loop spans 13 amino acids. The V and J ends lost 8 bases and 8 bases, in that order; junction bases with no gene match: 8.

The J gene is TRBJ2-1, the V gene TRBV12-3 or TRBV12-4, with TRBD2 matching over 8 bases. The clonotype originates from a male donor with prostate cancer. The sequences come from PBMCs, collected before treatment. The CDR3 protein is CASGGLGVHEQFF. CDR3 nucleotides: TGTGCCAGCGGGGGACTAGGGGTCCATGAGCAGTTCTTC.